The clone carrying this T cell receptor beta chain was found many times. The sample belongs to a study of regulatory T cells in long-lasting Graves disease. Germline loops: CDR1 MNHEY, CDR2 SVGEGT. The V end lost 2 bases, the J end lost 3 bases, and 7 bases lay between the germline ends. This CDR3 has 14 amino acids. This sample's time point: newly diagnosed GD, antithyroid drugs for less than 3 months. Construction of the TCR library relied on RNA isolated from PBMCs. Per American Thyroid Association guidelines, Graves' disease was diagnosed. TCR beta libraries were built with iRepertoire HTBI primers and Arm-PCR of CDR3 regions. A single record per CDR3 protein comes from TCRdb applying MiXCR to the multiplex PCR reads. This sample has some 340,000 distinct CDR3 sequences, with about 12% found just once. These same records also appear under a second study, on T cells in Graves' hyperthyroidism and ophthalmopathy. That study adds: Newly diagnosed patients aged 18 to 65 had hyperthyroidism of under 2 months' duration. HTBI primers were employed in a first-round RT-PCR of the TCR CDR3. Blood also contained most expanded thyroid clonotypes above 0.001.

The chain links TRBV6-2 or TRBV6-3 to TRBJ2-2; no definite D call. The TCR sequence derives from a woman between 18 and 30 years old with Graves disease. This sample comprised peripheral blood mononuclear cells (PBMCs), obtained at new diagnosis, from a patient treated with antithyroid drugs. This chain's CDR3 is CASSYRRDTGELFF. DNA for the CDR3: TGTGCCAGCAGTTACCGCCGGGACACCGGGGAGCTGTTTTTT.